This passage covers 12 T cell receptor beta chains from one sample sequenced in a study of T cells in Graves' hyperthyroidism and ophthalmopathy. Researchers amplified the TCR beta CDR3 regions from RNA transcripts. HTBI primers were the set used in a first-round RT-PCR of the TCR CDR3. TCRdb recomputed calls from the multiplex PCR reads with MiXCR, one row per CDR3 protein. Found here are roughly 170,000 distinct CDR3 sequences, around 8.9% of them singletons; the top ten hold approximately 20%. Sequencing used blood. The receptors stem from a woman between 18 and 30 years old with Graves' hyperthyroidism that later progressed to Graves' ophthalmopathy.

The V call is TRBV5-4, the J call TRBJ1-2; 8 bases line up with TRBD1. The CDR3 totals 15 residues. J gave up 7 bases and V 5 bases, and 13 bases lay outside the gene matches. Per germline, CDR1 SGHNT and CDR2 YYREEE (reference sequence). The CDR3: CASSYGTGEMVGYTF. CDR3 DNA: TGTGCCAGCAGTTATGGGACAGGAGAAATGGTTGGCTACACCTTC. Supplemented by reference TRBV5-4 and TRBJ1-2, the full variable domain reads ETGVTQSPTHLIKTRGQQVTLRCSSQSGHNTVSWYQQALGQGPQFIFQYYREEENGRGNFPPRFSGLQFPNYSSELNVNALELDDSALYLCASSYGTGEMVGYTFGSGTRLTVV.

The genes are TRBV15 and TRBJ2-1; 13 bases align to TRBD2. J lost 7 bases, V lost 11 bases, and 5 bases had no gene match. Germline CDR1 reads LNHNV; CDR2 reads YYDKDF (reference sequence). CDR3 length: 13 residues. The CDR3 loop reads CAAWTSGSNEQFF. The CDR3 bases are TGTGCCGCTTGGACTAGCGGGAGTAATGAGCAGTTCTTC.

V and J are TRBV9 and TRBJ2-3; tentatively, D is TRBD1 (6 bases). V gave up 3 bases and J gave up 3 bases, with 14 bases separating them. The CDR3 has 15 amino acids. Germline V gene sequence: CDR1 SGDLS, CDR2 YYNGEE. The CDR3 DNA sequence: TGTGCCAGCAGCGCGGACAGTGAGGGAACAGATACGCAGTATTTT. Encoded protein: CASSADSEGTDTQYF.

There are a few counts of this clonotype. The V and J genes are TRBV5-1 and TRBJ1-6; 7 positions agree with TRBD1. The CDR3 spans 16 residues. V gave up 4 bases and J gave up 5 bases; unmatched junction bases: 9. Germline values: CDR1 SGHRS, CDR2 YFSETQ. The CDR3 reads CASSPRDSGNNSPLHF. The CDR3 region has the DNA TGCGCCAGCAGCCCGAGGGACAGCGGCAATAATTCACCCCTCCACTTT.

This clonotype appeared many times. V and J are TRBV20-1 and TRBJ2-1, with 10 bases lining up with TRBD1. Losses at the gene ends were 6 bases for V and 8 bases for J; bases not matched to a gene: 7. The length of the CDR3 is 13 residues. Germline V lookup: CDR1 DFQATT, CDR2 SNEGSKA (reference sequence). The CDR3 here is CSAPGTGVDEQFF. The CDR3 DNA follows: TGCAGTGCGCCCGGGACAGGGGTCGATGAGCAGTTCTTC.

This chain uses TRBV20-1 with TRBJ2-7; the match to TRBD2 covers 13 bases. CDR1 DFQATT and CDR2 SNEGSKA come from the germline V gene (reference sequence). J gave up 4 bases and V 3 bases, and 6 bases lay outside the gene matches. CDR3 size: 15 residues. The CDR3 DNA reads TGCAGTGCTAGGGGAGGACTAGCGGGAGAATACGAGCAGTACTTC. It yields the protein CSARGGLAGEYEQYF.

This clonotype came up many times. This chain uses TRBV7-9 with TRBJ2-7; 10 bases fit TRBD1. Germline V gene lookup returns CDR1 SEHNR and CDR2 FQNEAQ (reference sequence). V trimming: 1 base; J trimming: 4 bases; junction bases outside the gene matches: 16. This CDR3 spans 19 amino acids. The CDR3 DNA follows: TGTGCCAGCAGCTTAGTTCCTCGACGTCGCGGACAGGGGGGGTACGAGCAGTACTTC. Its translation: CASSLVPRRRGQGGYEQYF. Full variable domain (remainder filled in from reference TRBV7-9 and TRBJ2-7): DTGVSQNPRHKITKRGQNVTFRCDPISEHNRLYWYRQTLGQGPEFLTYFQNEAQLEKSRLLSDRFSAERPKGSFSTLEIQRTEQGDSAMYLCASSLVPRRRGQGGYEQYFGPGTRLTVT.

This clonotype was counted ten times or more. The chain links TRBV7-7 to TRBJ2-5, with 7 positions matching TRBD2. The germline CDR1 and CDR2 sequences are SSHAT and FNYEAQ (reference sequence). This CDR3 comprises 13 residues. The V and J ends lost 9 bases and 4 bases, in that order; junction bases with no gene match: 8. The CDR3 region is CASSGSRRETQYF. As DNA, the CDR3 is TGTGCCAGTAGCGGGTCAAGGAGAGAGACCCAGTACTTC.

This clonotype was seen ten or more times. The rearrangement uses TRBV20-1 and TRBJ2-5; D uncertain. This CDR3 contains 13 residues. V lost 2 bases and J 0 bases, leaving 7 bases between the germline ends. Germline CDR1 reads DFQATT; CDR2 reads SNEGSKA (reference sequence). The CDR3 protein is CSARQEYQETQYF. CDR3 sequence (DNA): TGCAGTGCTAGACAGGAGTACCAAGAGACCCAGTACTTC.

This clonotype has ten or more counts. The chain uses TRBV27 and TRBJ1-2; TRBD1 matches at 9 bases. V was clipped by 5 bases and J by 5 bases; unmatched bases: 9. The CDR3 spans 15 residues. CDR1 and CDR2 from the germline V gene are MNHEY and SMNVEV (reference sequence). The CDR3 is CASSPGTGRKYGYTF. The CDR3 DNA sequence: TGTGCCAGCAGTCCGGGGACAGGGCGAAAGTATGGCTACACCTTC.

This clonotype was detected many times. The chain employs TRBV7-2 and TRBJ2-1; D possibly corresponds to TRBD2 (7 bases). CDR1 and CDR2 (germline): SGHTA, FQGNSA. The ends were cut back, 1 base at V and 3 bases at J, with 22 bases in the middle. This CDR3 spans 19 amino acids. In nucleotides, the CDR3 is TGTGCCAGCAGCTTAGGTCTTTTCGGGGGGCCCAGAAACTACAATGAGCAGTTCTTC. Amino acids: CASSLGLFGGPRNYNEQFF. Combining the CDR3 with reference TRBV7-2 and TRBJ2-1 gives the whole variable domain GAGVSQSPSNKVTEKGKDVELRCDPISGHTALYWYRQSLGQGLEFLIYFQGNSAPDKSGLPSDRFSAERTGGSVSTLTIQRTQQEDSAVYLCASSLGLFGGPRNYNEQFFGPGTRLTVL.

The gene calls are TRBV5-5 and TRBJ2-5; D remains ambiguous. The V end was cut by 2 bases, the J end by 0 bases, with 11 bases between. Germline-derived CDR1 and CDR2 are SGHKS and YYEKEE (reference sequence). The CDR3 covers 15 residues. CDR3 sequence reads: CASSFLGPYQETQYF. The CDR3 DNA reads TGTGCCAGCAGCTTTCTGGGCCCGTACCAAGAGACCCAGTACTTC.